In its sample, the clone carrying this T cell receptor (beta chain) was seen a few times. Antigen specificity is unknown. The germline V gene encodes CDR1 SGHTA and CDR2 FQGNSA. The CDR3 runs 18 residues. V was clipped by 6 bases and J by 0 bases; unmatched bases: 14. The data belong to a study of T-cell memory formation after mild COVID-19. Broader study findings: The appearance of some responding clones in pre-infection memory suggested that cross-reactive memory joined.

The 5'RACE method, run with constant-segment primers, produced TCR alpha and TCR beta cDNA libraries (carrying sample barcodes and UMIs). TCRdb reanalysed the 5' RACE reads using MiXCR and keeps one entry per CDR3 protein. This sample has 290,000 or so distinct CDR3 sequences; 19% occur once, and the top ten carry 20% to 25%. The receptor was derived from a man aged 18 to 29 who had mild COVID-19 (a few samples of this study predate the infection). Cell type and time point are not known. The rearrangement joins TRBV7-2 to TRBJ2-1; 7 nucleotides align to TRBD1. What was sequenced was PBMCs or a T cell subset sorted from them (not recorded which). The CDR3 region has the DNA TGTGCCAGCAGGGTTGGCGTTACACAGGGGCCCTCCTACAATGAGCAGTTCTTC. It encodes CASRVGVTQGPSYNEQFF.